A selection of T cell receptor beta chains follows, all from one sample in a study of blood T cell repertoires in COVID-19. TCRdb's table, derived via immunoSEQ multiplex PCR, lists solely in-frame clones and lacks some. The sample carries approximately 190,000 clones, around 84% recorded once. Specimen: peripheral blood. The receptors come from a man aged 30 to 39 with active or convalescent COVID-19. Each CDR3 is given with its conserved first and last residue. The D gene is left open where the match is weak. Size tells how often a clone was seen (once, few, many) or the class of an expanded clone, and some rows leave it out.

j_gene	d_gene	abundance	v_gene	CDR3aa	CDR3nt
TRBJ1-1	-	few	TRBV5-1	CASSLAGSAAAFF	TGCGCCAGCAGCTTGGCCGGCAGCGCGGCAGCTTTCTTT
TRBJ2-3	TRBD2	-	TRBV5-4	CASSLGPGGGASDTQYF	TGTGCCAGCAGCTTGGGGCCGGGCGGGGGGGCCAGTGATACGCAGTATTTT
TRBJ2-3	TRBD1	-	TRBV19	CASSPTGSTDTQYF	TGTGCCAGTAGCCCGACAGGGAGTACAGATACGCAGTATTTT
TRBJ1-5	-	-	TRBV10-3	CAISESIQGVQPQHF	TGTGCCATCAGTGAGTCGATACAGGGTGTACAGCCCCAGCATTTT
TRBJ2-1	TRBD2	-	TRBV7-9	CASTRQAVGGRAGNEQFF	TGTGCCAGCACTCGTCAGGCGGTTGGCGGGAGGGCAGGGAATGAGCAGTTCTTC
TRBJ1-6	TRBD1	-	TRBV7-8	CASSLSDRASSYNSPLHF	TGTGCCAGCAGCTTATCGGACAGGGCGAGCTCCTATAATTCACCCCTCCACTTT
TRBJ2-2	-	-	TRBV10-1	CASRSGGFTGELFF	TGCGCCAGCAGGTCTGGCGGGTTCACCGGGGAGCTGTTTTTT
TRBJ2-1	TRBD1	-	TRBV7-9	CASSSRQGGYNEQFF	TGTGCCAGCAGCTCCCGACAGGGGGGGTACAATGAGCAGTTCTTC
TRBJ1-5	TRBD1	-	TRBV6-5	CASTFTGEGNQPQHF	TGTGCCAGCACCTTTACAGGGGAGGGCAATCAGCCCCAGCATTTT
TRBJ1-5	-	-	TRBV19	CASTLRGFEKPQHF	TGTGCCAGTACTTTAAGGGGTTTCGAAAAGCCCCAGCATTTT
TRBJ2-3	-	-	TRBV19	CASKVTGGGTDTQYF	TGTGCCAGTAAGGTAACAGGAGGGGGCACAGATACGCAGTATTTT
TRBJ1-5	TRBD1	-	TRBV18	CASSPRSGTDSNQPQHF	TGTGCCAGCTCACCACGGTCCGGGACAGACAGCAATCAGCCCCAGCATTTT
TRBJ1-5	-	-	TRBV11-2	CASSLGVEDNQPQHF	TGTGCCAGCAGCTTAGGGGTAGAGGACAATCAGCCCCAGCATTTT
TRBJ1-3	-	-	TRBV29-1	CSVDPGASGNTIYF	TGCAGCGTTGACCCTGGAGCCTCTGGAAACACCATATATTTT
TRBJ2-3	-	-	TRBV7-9	CASSLRPSTDTQYF	TGTGCCAGCAGCTTGCGGCCAAGCACAGATACGCAGTATTTT
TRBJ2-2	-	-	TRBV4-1	CASSQVYSVRTGELFF	TGCGCCAGCAGCCAAGTTTACTCCGTGAGGACCGGGGAGCTGTTTTTT
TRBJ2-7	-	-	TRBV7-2	CASSQTTVRQDEQYF	TGTGCCAGCAGCCAGACGACAGTTCGCCAGGACGAGCAGTACTTC
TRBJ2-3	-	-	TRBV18	CASSSTGAVAAHTDTQYF	TGTGCCAGCTCGAGTACAGGAGCTGTAGCGGCCCACACAGATACGCAGTATTTT
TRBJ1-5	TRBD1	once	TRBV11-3	CASSSGQGAGQPQHF	TGTGCCAGCAGCTCCGGACAGGGGGCCGGTCAGCCCCAGCATTTT
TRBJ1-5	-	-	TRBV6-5	CASSRGVFSNQPQHF	TGTGCCAGCAGTAGGGGTGTTTTTAGCAATCAGCCCCAGCATTTT
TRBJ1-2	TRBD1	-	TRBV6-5	CASSYSSTGQRYTF	TGTGCCAGCAGTTACTCATCGACAGGGCAACGCTACACCTTC
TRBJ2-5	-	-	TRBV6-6	CASSGRRLRQETQYF	TGTGCCAGCAGCGGCCGACGACTTCGCCAAGAGACCCAGTACTTC
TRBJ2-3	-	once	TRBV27	CASKHESGNTDTQYF	TGTGCCAGCAAGCACGAGAGCGGAAACACAGATACGCAGTATTTT
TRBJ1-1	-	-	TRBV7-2	CASSTGPGAFF	TGTGCCAGCAGCACCGGCCCCGGGGCTTTCTTT
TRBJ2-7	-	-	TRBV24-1	CATSDLREQYF	TGTGCCACCAGTGATTTACGGGAGCAGTACTTC
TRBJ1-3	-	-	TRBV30	CAWNQQGNTIYF	TGTGCCTGGAATCAACAGGGAAACACCATATATTTT
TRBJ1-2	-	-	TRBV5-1	CASSYRENYGYTF	TGCGCCAGCAGCTACAGGGAGAACTATGGCTACACCTTC
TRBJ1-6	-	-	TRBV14	CASSQERVGGLHF	TGTGCCAGCAGCCAAGAAAGGGTGGGGGGCCTCCACTTT
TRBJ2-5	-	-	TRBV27	CASSSPRYGGTQYF	TGTGCCAGCAGTTCCCCCCGCTACGGAGGGACCCAGTACTTC
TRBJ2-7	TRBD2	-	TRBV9	CASSVSGSAYEQYF	TGTGCCAGCAGCGTTAGCGGGAGTGCCTACGAGCAGTACTTC
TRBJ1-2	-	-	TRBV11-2	CASSLGASYTF	TGTGCCAGCAGCTTAGGCGCTAGCTACACCTTC
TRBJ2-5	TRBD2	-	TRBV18	CASSHTSGSALKETQYF	TGTGCCAGCTCCCATACTAGCGGGAGCGCTTTAAAAGAGACCCAGTACTTC